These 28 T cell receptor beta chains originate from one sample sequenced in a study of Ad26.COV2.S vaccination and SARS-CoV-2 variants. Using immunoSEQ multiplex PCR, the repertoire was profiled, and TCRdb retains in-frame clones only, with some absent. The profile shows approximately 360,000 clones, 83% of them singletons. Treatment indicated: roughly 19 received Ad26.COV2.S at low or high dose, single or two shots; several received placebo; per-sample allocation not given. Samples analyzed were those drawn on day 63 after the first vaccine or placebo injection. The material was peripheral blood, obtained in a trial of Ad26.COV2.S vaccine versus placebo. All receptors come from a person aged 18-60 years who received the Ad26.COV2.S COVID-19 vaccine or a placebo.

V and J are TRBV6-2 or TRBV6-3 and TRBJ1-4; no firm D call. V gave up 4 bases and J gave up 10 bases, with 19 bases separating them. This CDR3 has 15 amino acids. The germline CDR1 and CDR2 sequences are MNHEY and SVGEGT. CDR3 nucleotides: TGTGCCAGCAGTTCCCCCGGACTGAGGAAGATAAAACTGTTTTTT. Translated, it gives CASSSPGLRKIKLFF.

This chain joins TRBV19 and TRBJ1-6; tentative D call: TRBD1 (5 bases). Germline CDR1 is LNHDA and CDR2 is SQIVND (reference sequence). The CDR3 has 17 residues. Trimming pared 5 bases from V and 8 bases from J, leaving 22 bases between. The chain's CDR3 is CASSRGAAAGRYSPLHF. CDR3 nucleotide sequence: TGTGCCAGTAGTCGAGGGGCGGCAGCAGGGAGGTATTCACCCCTCCACTTT.

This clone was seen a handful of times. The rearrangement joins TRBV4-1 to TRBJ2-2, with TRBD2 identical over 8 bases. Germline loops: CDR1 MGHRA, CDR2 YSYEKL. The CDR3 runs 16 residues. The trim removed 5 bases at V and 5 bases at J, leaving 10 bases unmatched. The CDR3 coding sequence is TGCGCCAGCAGCAGCGGGACTAGTGGTGTAACCGGGGAGCTGTTTTTT. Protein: CASSSGTSGVTGELFF.

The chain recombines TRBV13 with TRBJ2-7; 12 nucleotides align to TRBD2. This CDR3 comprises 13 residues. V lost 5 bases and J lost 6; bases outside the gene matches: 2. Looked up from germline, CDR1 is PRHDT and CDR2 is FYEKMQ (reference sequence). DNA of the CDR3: TGTGCCAGCAGCACGGGACTAGCGGGCGAGCAGTACTTC. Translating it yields CASSTGLAGEQYF.

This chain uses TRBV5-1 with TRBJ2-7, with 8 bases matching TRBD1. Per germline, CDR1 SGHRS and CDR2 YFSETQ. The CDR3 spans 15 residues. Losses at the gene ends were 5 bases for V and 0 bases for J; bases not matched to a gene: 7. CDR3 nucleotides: TGCGCCAGCAGTATAGGACAGGGAGTCTCCTACGAGCAGTACTTC. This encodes CASSIGQGVSYEQYF.

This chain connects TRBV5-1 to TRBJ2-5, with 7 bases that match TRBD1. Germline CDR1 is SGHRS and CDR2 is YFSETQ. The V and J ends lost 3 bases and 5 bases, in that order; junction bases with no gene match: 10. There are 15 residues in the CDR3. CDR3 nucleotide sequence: TGCGCCAGCAGCTCCCGGGACAGCACGACGGAGACCCAGTACTTC. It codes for CASSSRDSTTETQYF.

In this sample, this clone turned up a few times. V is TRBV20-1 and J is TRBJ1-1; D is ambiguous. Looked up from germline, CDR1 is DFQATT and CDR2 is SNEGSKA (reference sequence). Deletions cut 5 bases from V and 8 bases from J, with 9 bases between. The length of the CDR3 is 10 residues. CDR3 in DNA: TGCAGTGCTCGAAAAGAAGAAGCTTTCTTT. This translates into CSARKEEAFF.

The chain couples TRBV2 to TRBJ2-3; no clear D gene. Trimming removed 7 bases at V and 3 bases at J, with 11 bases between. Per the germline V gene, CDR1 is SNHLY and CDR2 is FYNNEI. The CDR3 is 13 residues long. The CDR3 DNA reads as TGTGCCAGCACTTTCTTTGGGACAGATACGCAGTATTTT. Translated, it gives CASTFFGTDTQYF.

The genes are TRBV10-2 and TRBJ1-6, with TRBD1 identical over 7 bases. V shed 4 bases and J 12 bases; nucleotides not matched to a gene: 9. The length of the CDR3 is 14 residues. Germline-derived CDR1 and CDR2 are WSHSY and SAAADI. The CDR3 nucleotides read TGCGCCAGCAGTGCCGGGACAGAGGGGGGACCCCTCCACTTT. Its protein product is CASSAGTEGGPLHF.

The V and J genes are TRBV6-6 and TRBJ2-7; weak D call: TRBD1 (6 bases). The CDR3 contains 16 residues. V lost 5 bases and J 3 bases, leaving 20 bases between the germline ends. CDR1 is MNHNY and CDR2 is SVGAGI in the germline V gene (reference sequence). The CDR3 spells CASSAGTGLDIYEQYF. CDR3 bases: TGTGCCAGCAGTGCAGGAACAGGGTTAGATATCTACGAGCAGTACTTC.

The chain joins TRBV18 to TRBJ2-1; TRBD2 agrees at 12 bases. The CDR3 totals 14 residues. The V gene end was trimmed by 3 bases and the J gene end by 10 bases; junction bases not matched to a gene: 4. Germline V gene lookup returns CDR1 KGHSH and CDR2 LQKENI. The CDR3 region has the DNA TGTGCCAGCTCACCGAGGACTAGCGGGACGGAGCAGTTCTTC. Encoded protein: CASSPRTSGTEQFF.

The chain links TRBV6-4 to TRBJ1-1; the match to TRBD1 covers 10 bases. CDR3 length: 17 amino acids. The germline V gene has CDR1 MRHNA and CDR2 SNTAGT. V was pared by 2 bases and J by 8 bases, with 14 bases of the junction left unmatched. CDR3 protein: CASSDPLPADRGLEAFF. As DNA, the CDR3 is TGTGCCAGCAGTGACCCACTACCCGCCGACAGGGGGCTAGAAGCTTTCTTT.

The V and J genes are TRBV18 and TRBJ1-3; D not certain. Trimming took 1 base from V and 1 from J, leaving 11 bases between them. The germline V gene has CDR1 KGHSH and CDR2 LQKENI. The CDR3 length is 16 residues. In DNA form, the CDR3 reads TGTGCCAGCTCACCACAGCCGGCCCTGTCTGGAAACACCATATATTTT. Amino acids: CASSPQPALSGNTIYF.

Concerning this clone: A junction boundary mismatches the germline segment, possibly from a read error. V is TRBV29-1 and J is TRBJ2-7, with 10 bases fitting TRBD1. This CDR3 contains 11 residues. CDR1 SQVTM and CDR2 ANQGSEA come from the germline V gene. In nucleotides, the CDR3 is TGCAGCGTTGAAGATGGACAGGGGGAGTCCTTC. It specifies CSVEDGQGESF.

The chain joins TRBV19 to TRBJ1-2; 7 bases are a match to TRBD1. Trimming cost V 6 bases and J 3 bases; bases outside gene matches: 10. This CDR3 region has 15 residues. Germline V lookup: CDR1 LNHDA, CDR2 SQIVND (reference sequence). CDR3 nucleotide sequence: TGTGCCAGTAGCCTCAGAGGGGGCTGGGACTATGGCTACACCTTC. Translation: CASSLRGGWDYGYTF. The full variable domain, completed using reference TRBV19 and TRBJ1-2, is DGGITQSPKYLFRKEGQNVTLSCEQNLNHDAMYWYRQDPGQGLRLIYYSQIVNDFQKGDIAEGYSVSREKKESFPLTVTSAQKNPTAFYLCASSLRGGWDYGYTFGSGTRLTVV.

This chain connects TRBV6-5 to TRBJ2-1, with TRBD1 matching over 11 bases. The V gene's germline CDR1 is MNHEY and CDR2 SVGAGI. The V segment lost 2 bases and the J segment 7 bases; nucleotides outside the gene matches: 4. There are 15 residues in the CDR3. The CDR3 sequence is CASSYGTGGNNEQFF. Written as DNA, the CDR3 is TGTGCCAGCAGTTACGGGACAGGGGGAAATAATGAGCAGTTCTTC.

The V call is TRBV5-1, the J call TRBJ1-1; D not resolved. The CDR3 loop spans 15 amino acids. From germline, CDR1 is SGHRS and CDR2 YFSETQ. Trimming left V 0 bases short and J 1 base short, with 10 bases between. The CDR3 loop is CASSLVTSSNTEAFF. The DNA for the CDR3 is TGCGCCAGCAGCTTGGTAACTTCATCGAACACTGAAGCTTTCTTT.

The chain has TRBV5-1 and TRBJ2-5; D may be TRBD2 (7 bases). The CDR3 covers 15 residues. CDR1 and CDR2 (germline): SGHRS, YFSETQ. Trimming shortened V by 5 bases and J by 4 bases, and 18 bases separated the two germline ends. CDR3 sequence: CASRTGGGGGETQYF. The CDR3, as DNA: TGCGCCAGCAGAACTGGCGGGGGCGGAGGAGAGACCCAGTACTTC.

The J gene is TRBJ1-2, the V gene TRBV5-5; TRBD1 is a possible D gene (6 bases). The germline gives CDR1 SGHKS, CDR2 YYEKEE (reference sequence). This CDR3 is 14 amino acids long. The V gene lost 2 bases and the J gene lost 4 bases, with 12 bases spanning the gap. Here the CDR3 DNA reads TGTGCCAGCAGCTTCGGACAGACTTTCTATGGCTACACCTTC. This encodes CASSFGQTFYGYTF. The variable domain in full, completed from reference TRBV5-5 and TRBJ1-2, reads DAGVTQSPTHLIKTRGQQVTLRCSPISGHKSVSWYQQVLGQGPQFIFQYYEKEERGRGNFPDRFSARQFPNYSSELNVNALLLGDSALYLCASSFGQTFYGYTFGSGTRLTVV.

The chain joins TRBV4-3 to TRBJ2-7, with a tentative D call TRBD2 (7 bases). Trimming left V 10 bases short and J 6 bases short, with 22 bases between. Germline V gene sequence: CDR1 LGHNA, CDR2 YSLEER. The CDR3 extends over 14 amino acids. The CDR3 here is CANPPRGAALEQYF. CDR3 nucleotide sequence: TGCGCCAACCCCCCCCGGGGGGCGGCCCTCGAGCAGTACTTC.

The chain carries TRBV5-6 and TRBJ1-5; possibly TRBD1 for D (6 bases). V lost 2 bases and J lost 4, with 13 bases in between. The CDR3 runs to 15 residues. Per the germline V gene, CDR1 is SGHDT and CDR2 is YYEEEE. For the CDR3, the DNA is TGTGCCAGCAGCTTATTTGGAGGACAGAATCAGCCCCAGCATTTT. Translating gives CASSLFGGQNQPQHF.

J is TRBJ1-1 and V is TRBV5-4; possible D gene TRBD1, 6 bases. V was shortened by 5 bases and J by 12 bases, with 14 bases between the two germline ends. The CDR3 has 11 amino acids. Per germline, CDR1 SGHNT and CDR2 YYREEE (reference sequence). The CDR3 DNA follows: TGTGCCAGCAGATCAGACGGGACAACTTTCTTT. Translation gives CASRSDGTTFF.

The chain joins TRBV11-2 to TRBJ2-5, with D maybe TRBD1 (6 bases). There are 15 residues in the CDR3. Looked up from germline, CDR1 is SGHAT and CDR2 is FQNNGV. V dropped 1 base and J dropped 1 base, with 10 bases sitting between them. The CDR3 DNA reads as TGTGCCAGCAGCTTAGGGTTCAGGGGCCAAGAGACCCAGTACTTC. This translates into CASSLGFRGQETQYF.

CDR3 sequence: CASSDSRGGATDTQYF. CDR3 DNA: TGTGCCAGCAGTGACTCCCGCGGGGGGGCTACAGATACGCAGTATTTT. This sequence joins TRBV6-4 and TRBJ2-3; 9 nucleotides line up with TRBD2. The V gene end was trimmed by 0 bases and the J gene end by 3 bases; junction bases not matched to a gene: 4. CDR1 and CDR2 from the germline V gene are MRHNA and SNTAGT. The CDR3 has 16 amino acids.

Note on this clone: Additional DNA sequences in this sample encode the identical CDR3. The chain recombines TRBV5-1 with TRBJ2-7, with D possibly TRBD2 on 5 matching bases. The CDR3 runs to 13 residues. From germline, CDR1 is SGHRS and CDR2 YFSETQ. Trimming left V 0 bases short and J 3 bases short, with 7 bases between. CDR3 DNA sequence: TGCGCCAGCAGCTTGGTGGGGAGCTACGAGCAGTACTTC. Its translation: CASSLVGSYEQYF.

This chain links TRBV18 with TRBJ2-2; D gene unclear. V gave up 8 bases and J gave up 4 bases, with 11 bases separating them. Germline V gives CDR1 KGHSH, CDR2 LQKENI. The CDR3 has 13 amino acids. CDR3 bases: TGTGCCAGCCTCACCACCGGCACCGGGGAGCTGTTTTTT. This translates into CASLTTGTGELFF.

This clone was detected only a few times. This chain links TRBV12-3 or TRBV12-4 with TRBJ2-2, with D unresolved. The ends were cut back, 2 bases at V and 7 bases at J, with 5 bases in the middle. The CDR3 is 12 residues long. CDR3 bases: TGTGCCAGCAGTTTAAGTGGCGGGGAGCTGTTTTTT. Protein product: CASSLSGGELFF.

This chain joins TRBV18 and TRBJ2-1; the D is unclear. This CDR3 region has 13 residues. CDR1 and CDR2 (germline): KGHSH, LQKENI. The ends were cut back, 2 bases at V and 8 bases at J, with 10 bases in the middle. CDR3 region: CASSPLPKDEQFF. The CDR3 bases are TGTGCCAGCTCACCATTACCGAAAGATGAGCAGTTCTTC. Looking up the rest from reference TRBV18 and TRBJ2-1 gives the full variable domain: NAGVMQNPRHLVRRRGQEARLRCSPMKGHSHVYWYRQLPEEGLKFMVYLQKENIIDESGMPKERFSAEFPKEGPSILRIQQVVRGDSAAYFCASSPLPKDEQFFGPGTRLTVL.